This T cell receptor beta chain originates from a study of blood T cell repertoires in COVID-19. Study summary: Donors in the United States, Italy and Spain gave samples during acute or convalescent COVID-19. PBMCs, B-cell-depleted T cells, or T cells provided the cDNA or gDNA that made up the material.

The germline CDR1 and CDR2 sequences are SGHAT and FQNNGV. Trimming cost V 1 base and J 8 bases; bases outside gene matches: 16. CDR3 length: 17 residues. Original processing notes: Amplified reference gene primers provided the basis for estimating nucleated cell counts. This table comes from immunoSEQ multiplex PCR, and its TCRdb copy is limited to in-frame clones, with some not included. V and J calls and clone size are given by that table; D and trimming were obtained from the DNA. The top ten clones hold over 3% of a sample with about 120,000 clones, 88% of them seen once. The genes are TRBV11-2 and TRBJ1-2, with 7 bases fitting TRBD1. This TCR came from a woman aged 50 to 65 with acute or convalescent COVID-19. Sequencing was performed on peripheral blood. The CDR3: CASSLVGLGTALGGYTF. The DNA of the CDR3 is TGTGCCAGCAGCTTAGTTGGCCTCGGGACAGCCTTGGGAGGCTACACCTTC.